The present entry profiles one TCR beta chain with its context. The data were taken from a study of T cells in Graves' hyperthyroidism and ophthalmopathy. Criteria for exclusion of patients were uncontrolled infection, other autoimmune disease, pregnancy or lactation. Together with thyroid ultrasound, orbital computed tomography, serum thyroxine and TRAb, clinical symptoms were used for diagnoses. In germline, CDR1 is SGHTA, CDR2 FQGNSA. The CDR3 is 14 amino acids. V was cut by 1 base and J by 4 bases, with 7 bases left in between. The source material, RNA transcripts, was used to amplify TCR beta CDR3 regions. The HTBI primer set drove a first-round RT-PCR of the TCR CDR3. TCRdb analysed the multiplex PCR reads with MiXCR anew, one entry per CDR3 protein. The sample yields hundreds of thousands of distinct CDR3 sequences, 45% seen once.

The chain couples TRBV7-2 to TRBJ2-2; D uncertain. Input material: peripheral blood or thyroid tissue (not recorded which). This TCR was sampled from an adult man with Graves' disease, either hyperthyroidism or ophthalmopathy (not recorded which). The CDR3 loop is CASSLVRTTGELFF. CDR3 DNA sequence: TGTGCCAGCAGCTTAGTGCGAACCACCGGGGAGCTGTTTTTT.